The 23 T cell receptor beta chains below were found in one sample sequenced in a study of Ad26.COV2.S vaccination and SARS-CoV-2 variants. The assay was immunoSEQ multiplex PCR, and TCRdb's table has in-frame clones only and misses some. The sample shows some 330,000 clones, about nine tenths of them seen only once. As to treatment: roughly 18 received Ad26.COV2.S at low or high dose, single or two shots; 5 received placebo; per-sample allocation not given. Sample collection was performed on day 63 after the first vaccine or placebo injection. Sequences were derived from peripheral blood, sampled in a trial of Ad26.COV2.S vaccine versus placebo. These receptors originate from a person between 18 and 59 years old who received the Ad26.COV2.S COVID-19 vaccine or a placebo.

This chain uses TRBV9 with TRBJ1-2; 7 nucleotides agree with TRBD1. Per germline, CDR1 SGDLS and CDR2 YYNGEE. V shed 4 bases and J 7 bases; nucleotides not matched to a gene: 10. The CDR3 length is 14 residues. This chain's CDR3 is CASSTHQGEGGYTF. DNA of the CDR3: TGTGCCAGCAGCACGCACCAGGGGGAAGGTGGCTACACCTTC.

This sequence joins TRBV4-3 and TRBJ1-2; tentatively, D is TRBD1 (5 bases). Trimming removed 0 bases at V and 5 bases at J, with 22 bases between. CDR1 is LGHNA and CDR2 is YSLEER in the germline V gene. CDR3 length equals 18 residues. CDR3 coding DNA: TGCGCCAGCAGCCAAGATGAGTTTCGTAAGGGGCTGAATTATGGCTACACCTTC. Translating it yields CASSQDEFRKGLNYGYTF.

This chain's CDR3 is CAISQASGNYEQYV. The CDR3 nucleotides read TGTGCCATCAGTCAGGCTAGCGGGAACTACGAGCAGTACGTC. The V call is TRBV10-3, the J call TRBJ2-7; the match to TRBD2 covers 9 bases. Germline CDR1 and CDR2: ENHRY and SYGVKD. The CDR3 is made up of 14 amino acids. The V and J ends lost 5 bases and 3 bases, in that order; junction bases with no gene match: 5.

The chain uses TRBV7-5 and TRBJ1-4. TRBV7-5 is recorded as a pseudogene. There are 17 residues in the CDR3. The CDR3 nucleotides read TGTGCCAGAAGCGTCAACGTGGCGGGGGAAACTAATGAAAAACTGTTTTTT. It yields the protein CARSVNVAGETNEKLFF.

V usage is TRBV19 and J usage is TRBJ2-7; a weak D match, TRBD2 (6 bases). The V end lost 4 bases, the J end lost 4 bases, and 17 bases lay between the germline ends. Germline V gene sequence: CDR1 LNHDA, CDR2 SQIVND (reference sequence). There are 15 residues in the CDR3. The CDR3 DNA sequence: TGTGCCAGTAGTAATCCTGGGTCGGGAGTATACGAGCAGTACTTC. Protein product: CASSNPGSGVYEQYF.

The chain combines TRBV11-2 with TRBJ1-4; D is ambiguous. Germline V gene data show CDR1 as SGHAT and CDR2 as FQNNGV. Trimming left V 1 base short and J 6 bases short, with 6 bases between. The CDR3 totals 13 residues. The CDR3 DNA is TGTGCCAGCAGCTTAGGACTGGATGAAAAACTGTTTTTT. As protein: CASSLGLDEKLFF.

The genes are TRBV18 and TRBJ1-1, with 10 bases identical to TRBD1. This CDR3 is 16 amino acids long. V was pared by 3 bases and J by 2 bases, with 6 bases of the junction left unmatched. Germline CDR1 is KGHSH and CDR2 is LQKENI. The CDR3 is CASSPRQGAGNTEAFF. DNA for the CDR3: TGTGCCAGCTCACCGAGACAGGGGGCGGGAAACACTGAAGCTTTCTTT.

The chain uses TRBV11-2 and TRBJ1-6; TRBD1 matches 7 bases. Per the germline V gene, CDR1 is SGHAT and CDR2 is FQNNGV. V lost 1 base to trimming and J lost 6 bases; unmatched junction nucleotides: 3. This CDR3 is built from 15 residues. The CDR3 sequence is CASSLGQGFNSPLHF. The CDR3 DNA reads TGTGCCAGCAGCTTAGGACAGGGATTTAATTCACCCCTCCACTTT.

This clone was recorded a few times. The rearrangement joins TRBV27 to TRBJ2-7; 10 nucleotides line up with TRBD1. Germline CDR1 is MNHEY and CDR2 is SMNVEV (reference sequence). This CDR3 contains 14 residues. Trimming took 4 bases from V and 9 from J; bases not matched to a gene: 9. The CDR3 DNA reads as TGTGCCAGCAGTTCTAGAGCCGGGACAGGGGCGCAGTACGTC. Translating gives CASSSRAGTGAQYV.

The chain couples TRBV6-6 to TRBJ1-2, with unresolved D. Deletions cut 6 bases from V and 3 bases from J, with 14 bases between. This CDR3 is built from 14 residues. The germline V gene has CDR1 MNHNY and CDR2 SVGAGI (reference sequence). The CDR3 protein is CASSKHRRYYGYTF. CDR3 nucleotides: TGTGCCAGCAGCAAGCATCGTCGGTACTATGGCTACACCTTC.

The chain uses TRBV5-1 and TRBJ2-7; no clear D gene. The CDR3 runs to 14 residues. Germline CDR1 SGHRS, CDR2 YFSETQ. Deletions cut 0 bases from V and 3 bases from J, with 10 bases between. CDR3 sequence reads: CASSLEENSYEQYF. The CDR3 region has the DNA TGCGCCAGCAGCTTGGAGGAAAACAGCTACGAGCAGTACTTC.

The V and J genes are TRBV7-9 and TRBJ2-7; D may be TRBD2 (6 bases). CDR1 and CDR2 (germline): SEHNR, FQNEAQ (reference sequence). The CDR3 loop spans 16 amino acids. V was clipped by 5 bases and J by 1 base, with 18 bases between them. The CDR3 DNA is TGTGCCAGCAGCCCGACAAACCGGGGGAAATCCTACGAGCAGTACTTC. Protein: CASSPTNRGKSYEQYF.

This chain uses TRBV19 with TRBJ2-7; 11 nucleotides agree with TRBD2. The CDR3 covers 16 residues. Germline-derived CDR1 and CDR2 are LNHDA and SQIVND (reference sequence). V lost 3 bases to trimming and J lost 3 bases; unmatched junction nucleotides: 7. CDR3 residues: CASSMAGTSGIYEQYF. Written as DNA, the CDR3 is TGTGCCAGTAGTATGGCCGGGACTAGCGGAATCTACGAGCAGTACTTC. Combining the CDR3 with reference TRBV19 and TRBJ2-7 gives the whole variable domain DGGITQSPKYLFRKEGQNVTLSCEQNLNHDAMYWYRQDPGQGLRLIYYSQIVNDFQKGDIAEGYSVSREKKESFPLTVTSAQKNPTAFYLCASSMAGTSGIYEQYFGPGTRLTVT.

The chain couples TRBV25-1 to TRBJ1-1; D not resolved. Germline CDR1 is MGHDK and CDR2 is SYGVNS. The length of the CDR3 is 13 residues. Trimming left V 0 bases short and J 1 base short, with 3 bases between. DNA for the CDR3: TGTGCCAGCAGTGAATATCAGAACACTGAAGCTTTCTTT. Its protein is CASSEYQNTEAFF.

The rearrangement links TRBV29-1 to TRBJ2-3; D is unresolved. Trimming took off 5 bases at V and 4 bases at J, with 13 bases between the two ends. The CDR3 extends over 13 amino acids. Germline CDR1 is SQVTM and CDR2 is ANQGSEA. The CDR3 is CSVRGRYSDTQYF. DNA for the CDR3: TGCAGCGTTCGCGGCAGGTACTCAGATACGCAGTATTTT.

The chain recombines TRBV5-4 with TRBJ1-2; 9 nucleotides line up with TRBD1. V trimming: 6 bases; J trimming: 2 bases; junction bases outside the gene matches: 11. The V gene's germline CDR1 is SGHNT and CDR2 YYREEE (reference sequence). This CDR3 spans 16 amino acids. In nucleotides, the CDR3 is TGTGCCAGCACCCCGATCCGGACAGGGGAGAACTATGGCTACACCTTC. The encoded protein is CASTPIRTGENYGYTF.

This sequence joins TRBV5-4 and TRBJ2-5; 8 bases align to TRBD2. Germline trimming cut 2 bases from V and 5 bases from J; bases unmatched to any gene: 14. The germline gives CDR1 SGHNT, CDR2 YYREEE (reference sequence). CDR3 length: 17 residues. CDR3 nucleotide sequence: TGTGCCAGCAGCTTCGGTCCTAGCGGGTTGATTGGGGAGACCCAGTACTTC. Translating it yields CASSFGPSGLIGETQYF.

The genes are TRBV19 and TRBJ2-6; 9 bases map to TRBD1. Germline lookup yields CDR1 LNHDA and CDR2 SQIVND (reference sequence). The CDR3 runs 17 residues. Trimming at V came to 3 bases and at J to 1 base, leaving 4 bases not matched to a gene. CDR3 amino acids: CASSMGTGSSGANVLTF. The CDR3 region has the DNA TGTGCCAGTAGTATGGGGACAGGGTCGTCTGGGGCCAACGTCCTGACTTTC.

The chain uses TRBV7-2 and TRBJ1-2; no reliable D call. Germline CDR1 reads SGHTA; CDR2 reads FQGNSA. The CDR3 spans 15 residues. Trimming left V 5 bases short and J 6 bases short, with 19 bases between. CDR3 DNA: TGTGCCAGCAGCCACGGAAGGGTCTGGATGAATGGCTACACCTTC. Its translation is CASSHGRVWMNGYTF.

The gene calls are TRBV25-1 and TRBJ2-3; 11 bases align to TRBD2. The V gene end was trimmed by 5 bases and the J gene end by 11 bases; junction bases not matched to a gene: 9. Germline lookup yields CDR1 MGHDK and CDR2 SYGVNS. This CDR3 contains 14 residues. CDR3 DNA: TGTGCCAGCAGTACTAGCGGGGGACCCTCGGGGCAGTATTTT. Translation gives CASSTSGGPSGQYF. The variable domain in full, completed from reference TRBV25-1 and TRBJ2-3, reads EADIYQTPRYLVIGTGKKITLECSQTMGHDKMYWYQQDPGMELHLIHYSYGVNSTEKGDLSSESTVSRIRTEHFPLTLESARPSHTSQYLCASSTSGGPSGQYFGPGTRLTVL.

The genes are TRBV2 and TRBJ2-5; TRBD1 is a possible D gene (5 bases). The CDR3 has 13 residues. CDR1 is SNHLY and CDR2 is FYNNEI in the germline V gene. V lost 8 bases to trimming and J lost 5 bases, with 15 bases between them. The CDR3: CASQGRVVETQYF. CDR3 bases: TGTGCCAGCCAGGGTAGGGTAGTCGAGACCCAGTACTTC.

The chain uses TRBV6-5 and TRBJ1-1; D call uncertain. The CDR3 has 13 residues. Germline V gene data show CDR1 as MNHEY and CDR2 as SVGAGI. The V and J ends lost 5 bases and 1 base respectively, with 8 bases between them. The chain's CDR3 is CASSQVRNTEAFF. As DNA, the CDR3 is TGTGCCAGCAGTCAGGTGAGGAACACTGAAGCTTTCTTT.

V is TRBV6-5 and J is TRBJ1-6, with a weak D call TRBD1 (5 bases). CDR1 is MNHEY and CDR2 is SVGAGI in the germline V gene. CDR3 length: 16 amino acids. Trimming stripped 2 bases from V and 17 bases from J, with 25 bases between. CDR3 sequence reads: CASSYASSFRGQGVHF. The CDR3 DNA sequence: TGTGCCAGCAGTTACGCTTCGAGTTTTAGGGGCCAAGGGGTCCACTTT.